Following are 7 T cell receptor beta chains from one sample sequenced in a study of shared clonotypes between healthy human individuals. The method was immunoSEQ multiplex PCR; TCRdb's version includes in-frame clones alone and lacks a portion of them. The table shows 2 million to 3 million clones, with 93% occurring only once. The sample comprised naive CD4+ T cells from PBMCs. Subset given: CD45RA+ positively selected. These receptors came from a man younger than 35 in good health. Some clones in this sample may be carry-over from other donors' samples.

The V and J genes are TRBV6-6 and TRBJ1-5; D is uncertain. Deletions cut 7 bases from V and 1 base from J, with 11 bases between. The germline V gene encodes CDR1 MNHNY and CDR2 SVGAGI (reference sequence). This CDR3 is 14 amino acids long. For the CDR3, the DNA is TGTGCCAGCACCGAGGGTCGGAGCAATCAGCCCCAGCATTTT. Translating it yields CASTEGRSNQPQHF.

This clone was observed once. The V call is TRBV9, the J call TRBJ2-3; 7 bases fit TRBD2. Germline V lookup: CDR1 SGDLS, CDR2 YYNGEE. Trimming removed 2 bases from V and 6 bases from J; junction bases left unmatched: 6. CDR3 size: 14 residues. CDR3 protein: CASSVLGGMDTQYF. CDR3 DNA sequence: TGTGCCAGCAGCGTTTTGGGGGGGATGGATACGCAGTATTTT.

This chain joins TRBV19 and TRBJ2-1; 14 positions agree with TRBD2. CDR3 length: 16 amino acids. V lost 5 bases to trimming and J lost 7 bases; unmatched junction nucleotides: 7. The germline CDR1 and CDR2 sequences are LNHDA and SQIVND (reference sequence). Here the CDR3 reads CASSSTGLAGVNEQFF. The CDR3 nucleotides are TGTGCCAGTAGTTCCACGGGACTAGCGGGAGTTAATGAGCAGTTCTTC.

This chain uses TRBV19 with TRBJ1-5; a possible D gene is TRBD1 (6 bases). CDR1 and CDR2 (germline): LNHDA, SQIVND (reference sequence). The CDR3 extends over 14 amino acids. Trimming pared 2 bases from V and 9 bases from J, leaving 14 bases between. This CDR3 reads CASSIIEGGMPQHF. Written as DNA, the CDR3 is TGTGCCAGTAGTATAATTGAGGGGGGCATGCCCCAGCATTTT.

CDR3 region: CASSFHDGSGGYTF. The CDR3 DNA sequence: TGTGCCAGCAGTTTCCACGATGGGTCAGGCGGCTACACCTTC. The gene calls are TRBV27 and TRBJ1-2, with D unclear. V was clipped by 3 bases and J by 8 bases, with 16 bases between them. From germline, CDR1 is MNHEY and CDR2 SMNVEV (reference sequence). This CDR3 has 14 residues.

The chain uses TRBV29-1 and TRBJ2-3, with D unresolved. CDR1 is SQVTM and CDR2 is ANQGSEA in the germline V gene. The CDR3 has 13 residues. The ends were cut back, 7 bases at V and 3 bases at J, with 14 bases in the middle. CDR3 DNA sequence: TGCAGCGGCACCGGCGGAGATACAGATACGCAGTATTTT. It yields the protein CSGTGGDTDTQYF.

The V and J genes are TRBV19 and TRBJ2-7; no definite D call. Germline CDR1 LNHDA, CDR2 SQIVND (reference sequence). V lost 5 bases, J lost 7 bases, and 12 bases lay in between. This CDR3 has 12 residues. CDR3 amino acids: CASSSFSDEQYF. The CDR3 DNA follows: TGTGCCAGTAGTTCCTTTTCGGATGAGCAGTACTTC.